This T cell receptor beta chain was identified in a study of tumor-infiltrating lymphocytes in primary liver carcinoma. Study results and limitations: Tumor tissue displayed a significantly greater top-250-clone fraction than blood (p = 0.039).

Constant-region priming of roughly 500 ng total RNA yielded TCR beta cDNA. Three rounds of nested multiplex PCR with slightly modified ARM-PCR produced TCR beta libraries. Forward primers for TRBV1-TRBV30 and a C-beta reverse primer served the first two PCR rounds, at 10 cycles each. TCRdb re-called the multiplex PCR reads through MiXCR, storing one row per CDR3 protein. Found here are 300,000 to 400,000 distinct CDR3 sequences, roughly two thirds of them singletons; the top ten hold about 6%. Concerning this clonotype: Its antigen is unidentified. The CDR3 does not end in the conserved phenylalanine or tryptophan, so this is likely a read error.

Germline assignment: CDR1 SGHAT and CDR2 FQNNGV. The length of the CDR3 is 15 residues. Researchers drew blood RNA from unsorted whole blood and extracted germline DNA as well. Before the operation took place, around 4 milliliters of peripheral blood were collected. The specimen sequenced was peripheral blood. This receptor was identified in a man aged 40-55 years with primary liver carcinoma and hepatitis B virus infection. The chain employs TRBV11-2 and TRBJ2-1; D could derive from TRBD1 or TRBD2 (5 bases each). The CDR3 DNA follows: TGTGCCGGCAGCTTAGGGGAGAGGATCGAGAATGAGCAGTTCCTC. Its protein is CAGSLGERIENEQFL.